The sequence of this TCR beta chain was determined in a study of blood T cell repertoires in COVID-19. Germline V gene data show CDR1 as LGHDT and CDR2 as YNNKEL (reference sequence). The CDR3 has 15 residues. V was pared by 5 bases and J by 3 bases, with 7 bases of the junction left unmatched. Method: immunoSEQ multiplex PCR; TCRdb's copy keeps in-frame clones and lacks some. This sample carries about 50,000 clones, 80% to 95% of them seen once, and the ten largest clones take 5.5% to 6.5%. The receptor was derived from a man aged 50-59 years with active COVID-19. The sample taken for sequencing was peripheral blood. J is TRBJ2-3 and V is TRBV3-1 (or the pseudogene TRBV3-2), with TRBD2 identical over 8 bases. The CDR3 spells CASSSGLGVTDTQYF. The CDR3 nucleotides are TGTGCCAGCAGCTCGGGACTAGGAGTTACAGATACGCAGTATTTT.